These 27 T cell receptor beta chains were all obtained from the same sample, sequenced in a study of technical replicates of blood from a few donors. Assay: immunoSEQ multiplex PCR; the TCRdb copy retains only in-frame clones and omits some. The sample contains approximately 100,000 clones, under 97% of which appear only once. The sequencing input was T cells isolated from PBMCs. The receptors originated from a human donor in good health.

The rearrangement uses TRBV11-3 and TRBJ1-1; TRBD1 might be the D (5 bases). Germline V CDR1 and CDR2: SGHNT, YENEEA. V was cut by 5 bases and J by 1 base, with 14 bases left in between. The CDR3 covers 15 residues. The CDR3 DNA reads TGTGCCAGCAGCCAGGGACTTTTCCGGAACACTGAAGCTTTCTTT. It yields the protein CASSQGLFRNTEAFF.

This chain joins TRBV7-8 and TRBJ1-3; a possible D gene is TRBD1 (5 bases). Germline V gene lookup returns CDR1 SGHVS and CDR2 FQNEAQ. The CDR3 runs 17 residues. Trimming shortened V by 0 bases and J by 0 bases, and 12 bases separated the two germline ends. This CDR3 is CASSLAPGYISGNTIYF. The CDR3 region has the DNA TGTGCCAGCAGCTTAGCGCCAGGGTACATCTCTGGAAACACCATATATTTT.

The chain uses TRBV7-2 and TRBJ2-3, with unresolved D. Trimming took off 1 base at V and 1 base at J, with 9 bases between the two ends. Germline CDR1 reads SGHTA; CDR2 reads FQGNSA. The CDR3 is 15 residues long. CDR3 residues: CASSLDRVGTDTQYF. The CDR3 DNA follows: TGTGCCAGCAGCTTAGATCGTGTCGGCACAGATACGCAGTATTTT.

This clone was counted a single time. The chain links TRBV29-1 to TRBJ2-1; 7 positions agree with TRBD2. The trim removed 1 base at V and 0 bases at J, leaving 12 bases unmatched. The CDR3 is 18 amino acids. Germline assignment: CDR1 SQVTM and CDR2 ANQGSEA. The chain's CDR3 is CSVEVGELAGGSYNEQFF. CDR3 DNA: TGCAGCGTTGAAGTCGGAGAGTTAGCGGGTGGCTCCTACAATGAGCAGTTCTTC.

The rearrangement links TRBV5-1 to TRBJ2-5; no clear D. The CDR3 contains 16 residues. V was clipped by 4 bases and J by 0 bases, with 16 bases between them. Per germline, CDR1 SGHRS and CDR2 YFSETQ. The CDR3 spells CASSPTEVTYQETQYF. The CDR3 DNA reads TGCGCCAGCAGCCCGACTGAGGTTACGTACCAAGAGACCCAGTACTTC.

This sequence joins TRBV5-6 and TRBJ2-7; 11 nucleotides line up with TRBD2. The CDR3 has 16 amino acids. Per the germline V gene, CDR1 is SGHDT and CDR2 is YYEEEE. V was pared by 4 bases and J by 3 bases, with 9 bases of the junction left unmatched. The CDR3 DNA is TGTGCCAGCAGCGCTAGCGGGGGGTATGTCATCTACGAGCAGTACTTC. Amino acid sequence: CASSASGGYVIYEQYF.

A few counts support this clone. In DNA form, the CDR3 reads TGTGCCAGCACCCTACAGGGACAGGTCTACGGTGGCTACACCTTC. Its protein is CASTLQGQVYGGYTF. V and J are TRBV28 and TRBJ1-2, with 8 positions matching TRBD1. The germline V gene has CDR1 MDHEN and CDR2 SYDVKM. V was clipped by 7 bases and J by 7 bases; unmatched bases: 14. The CDR3 is 15 amino acids.

The chain is built from TRBV7-9 and TRBJ2-3, with D possibly being TRBD2 (6 bases). Germline CDR1 is SEHNR and CDR2 is FQNEAQ (reference sequence). V gave up 5 bases and J gave up 4 bases, with 19 bases separating them. The length of the CDR3 is 16 residues. CDR3 in amino acids: CASSNWGDLLADTQYF. The CDR3 region has the DNA TGTGCCAGCAGCAATTGGGGGGACCTACTCGCAGATACGCAGTATTTT.

The rearrangement joins TRBV5-4 to TRBJ1-1; no reliable D call. V dropped 2 bases and J dropped 0 bases, with 17 bases sitting between them. The CDR3 has 17 amino acids. CDR1 is SGHNT, CDR2 YYREEE, per germline (reference sequence). CDR3 sequence (DNA): TGTGCCAGCAGCTTAATGGCGCGTAGAGACTTGAACACTGAAGCTTTCTTT. This gives the protein CASSLMARRDLNTEAFF. The whole variable domain, remainder taken from reference TRBV5-4 and TRBJ1-1, is ETGVTQSPTHLIKTRGQQVTLRCSSQSGHNTVSWYQQALGQGPQFIFQYYREEENGRGNFPPRFSGLQFPNYSSELNVNALELDDSALYLCASSLMARRDLNTEAFFGQGTRLTVV.

V gene TRBV18 combines with J gene TRBJ2-2, with D possibly matching TRBD1 (5 bases). CDR1 is KGHSH and CDR2 is LQKENI in the germline V gene. Trimming left V 2 bases short and J 4 bases short, with 11 bases between. This CDR3 comprises 15 residues. CDR3 bases: TGTGCCAGCTCACCATTGCCCAGGGTCACCGGGGAGCTGTTTTTT. It translates to CASSPLPRVTGELFF.

The chain joins TRBV5-4 to TRBJ1-2; D is unresolved. This CDR3 spans 15 amino acids. Germline-derived CDR1 and CDR2 are SGHNT and YYREEE (reference sequence). V lost 0 bases and J 2 bases, leaving 11 bases between the germline ends. The CDR3 spells CASSLAGVANYGYTF. DNA for the CDR3: TGTGCCAGCAGCTTGGCCGGGGTTGCAAACTATGGCTACACCTTC.

This clone was seen just once. The rearrangement uses TRBV6-5 and TRBJ1-5, with D maybe TRBD1 (5 bases). The CDR3 covers 15 residues. V dropped 4 bases and J dropped 0 bases, with 10 bases sitting between them. CDR1 is MNHEY, CDR2 SVGAGI, per germline. The CDR3, as DNA: TGTGCCAGCAGTTCGACAGATAATAGCAATCAGCCCCAGCATTTT. Translating gives CASSSTDNSNQPQHF.

The J gene is TRBJ1-1, the V gene TRBV5-1; 10 nucleotides agree with TRBD1. The germline V gene encodes CDR1 SGHRS and CDR2 YFSETQ. V lost 3 bases to trimming and J lost 5 bases; unmatched junction nucleotides: 7. The length of the CDR3 is 15 residues. In DNA, the CDR3 is TGCGCCAGCAGCTCCCGGACAGGGGGGATGACTGAAGCTTTCTTT. It encodes CASSSRTGGMTEAFF.

The chain links TRBV10-2 to TRBJ2-7; a weak D match, TRBD1 (7 bases). The V end lost 10 bases, the J end lost 3 bases, and 16 bases lay between the germline ends. The length of the CDR3 is 13 residues. Germline V gene sequence: CDR1 WSHSY, CDR2 SAAADI. The CDR3 bases are TGCGCCACCGAGACAGGGCGGGGCTACGAGCAGTACTTC. It yields the protein CATETGRGYEQYF.

The chain carries TRBV13 and TRBJ1-2; 8 bases match TRBD1. Germline lookup yields CDR1 PRHDT and CDR2 FYEKMQ (reference sequence). The CDR3 has 15 residues. Trimming took 3 bases from V and 4 from J; bases not matched to a gene: 7. DNA for the CDR3: TGTGCCAGCAGCTTTAGGCAGGGGGCCTCCTATGGCTACACCTTC. This translates into CASSFRQGASYGYTF.

The CDR3 DNA reads as TGCGCCAGCAGCTTGGTGGCTAGCGGGGGCCAAGAGACCCAGTACTTC. It specifies CASSLVASGGQETQYF. The chain carries TRBV5-1 and TRBJ2-5; 10 bases align to TRBD2. V shed 0 bases and J 1 base; nucleotides not matched to a gene: 3. Looked up from germline, CDR1 is SGHRS and CDR2 is YFSETQ. This CDR3 has 16 residues.

This chain uses TRBV5-4 with TRBJ2-1; 11 nucleotides match TRBD2. With 2 bases clipped from V and 0 bases from J, the junction kept 7 bases outside the gene matches. CDR3 length equals 18 residues. Germline CDR1 reads SGHNT; CDR2 reads YYREEE (reference sequence). The CDR3 here is CASSFGNSGRGSYNEQFF. CDR3 bases: TGTGCCAGCAGCTTCGGGAATAGCGGGAGGGGCTCCTACAATGAGCAGTTCTTC.

The V call is TRBV7-3, the J call TRBJ1-5; weak D call: TRBD1 (6 bases). The germline V gene has CDR1 SGHTA and CDR2 FQGTGA. The CDR3 consists of 16 residues. Trimming shortened V by 5 bases and J by 5 bases, and 19 bases separated the two germline ends. The CDR3 bases are TGTGCCAGCAGCCCCAGGGGCCACTCTCGCGATCAGCCCCAGCATTTT. This translates into CASSPRGHSRDQPQHF.

The rearrangement uses TRBV28 and TRBJ2-2, with a possible D match to TRBD2 (6 bases). This CDR3 is built from 16 residues. V was pared by 4 bases and J by 1 base, with 13 bases between. Looked up from germline, CDR1 is MDHEN and CDR2 is SYDVKM. Here the CDR3 DNA reads TGTGCCAGCAGTTCTGGGAACGGGAGGAACACCGGGGAGCTGTTTTTT. Its translation: CASSSGNGRNTGELFF.

The genes are TRBV28 and TRBJ2-1; TRBD1 might be the D (7 bases). Germline values: CDR1 MDHEN, CDR2 SYDVKM. The CDR3 spans 14 residues. V was trimmed by 3 bases and J by 6 bases, leaving 12 bases between them. The CDR3, as DNA: TGTGCCAGCAGTTTTAACCAGGGGGGCAATGAGCAGTTCTTC. It encodes CASSFNQGGNEQFF.

CDR3 loop: CASSLGPGNQPQHF. CDR3 nucleotide sequence: TGTGCCAGCAGCTTAGGCCCGGGGAATCAGCCCCAGCATTTT. The V gene is TRBV7-9, the J gene TRBJ1-5; D is undetermined. This CDR3 contains 14 residues. From germline, CDR1 is SEHNR and CDR2 FQNEAQ (reference sequence). The germline V and J ends were trimmed by 1 base and 4 bases, with 8 bases remaining between them.

The chain carries TRBV4-2 and TRBJ2-7; D possibly corresponds to TRBD1 (7 bases). V lost 0 bases and J lost 9, with 18 bases in between. CDR1 is LGHNA, CDR2 YNFKEQ, per germline. This CDR3 has 15 residues. The DNA of the CDR3 is TGTGCCAGCAGCCAAGATACAGGGGAGGTGTTCGGGCAGTACTTC. Residues: CASSQDTGEVFGQYF.

The V call is TRBV7-8, the J call TRBJ2-7; maybe TRBD1 (6 bases). V lost 0 bases and J lost 1, with 19 bases in between. The CDR3 spans 18 residues. The germline V gene has CDR1 SGHVS and CDR2 FQNEAQ. CDR3 region: CASSLAQGQPRGSYEQYF. The CDR3 DNA is TGTGCCAGCAGCTTAGCGCAGGGCCAGCCAAGGGGGTCCTACGAGCAGTACTTC.

The rearrangement links TRBV5-4 to TRBJ2-1; TRBD2 agrees at 7 bases. Germline assignment: CDR1 SGHNT and CDR2 YYREEE (reference sequence). The CDR3 sequence is 15 residues long. The V and J ends lost 2 bases and 2 bases, in that order; junction bases with no gene match: 4. CDR3 residues: CASSFRAGTYNEQFF. The CDR3 bases are TGTGCCAGCAGCTTTCGAGCGGGAACCTACAATGAGCAGTTCTTC.

This chain links TRBV19 with TRBJ2-1; TRBD2 is a possible D gene (5 bases). From germline, CDR1 is LNHDA and CDR2 SQIVND (reference sequence). The ends were cut back, 7 bases at V and 3 bases at J, with 19 bases in the middle. This CDR3 is 16 amino acids long. The CDR3 protein is CASKRSGAGDYNEQFF. The CDR3 nucleotides read TGTGCCAGTAAACGAAGCGGTGCCGGAGACTACAATGAGCAGTTCTTC.

The chain links TRBV6-5 to TRBJ2-1, with 9 positions matching TRBD2. Trimming removed 2 bases from V and 10 bases from J; junction bases left unmatched: 6. The CDR3 spans 14 residues. Germline V gene data show CDR1 as MNHEY and CDR2 as SVGAGI. DNA of the CDR3: TGTGCCAGCAGTTACATAGCGGGAGTTATGGAGCAGTTCTTC. Translated, it gives CASSYIAGVMEQFF.

The V and J genes are TRBV4-2 and TRBJ2-7, with TRBD2 as a possible D gene (5 bases). The V gene's germline CDR1 is LGHNA and CDR2 YNFKEQ. The germline V and J ends were trimmed by 1 base and 2 bases, with 9 bases remaining between them. The CDR3 contains 14 residues. Here the CDR3 DNA reads TGTGCCAGCAGCCAAGGGACTTCGGCCTACGAGCAGTACTTC. Encoded protein: CASSQGTSAYEQYF.